What follows are 3 T cell receptor beta chains derived from one specimen sequenced in a study of blood T cells in healthy people across ages. A second PCR of roughly 6 to 12 cycles used a sample-barcoded 5' primer and a J-beta primer mix. TCRdb re-called the 5' RACE reads through MiXCR, storing one row per CDR3 protein. The sample records roughly 680,000 distinct CDR3 sequences, over 40% being singletons. What was sequenced was blood. These receptor sequences come from a woman of 80 years or more in good health.

This chain uses TRBV3-1 with TRBJ2-1; 12 bases match TRBD2. The J segment lost 2 bases and the V segment lost 2 bases, leaving 4 bases of the junction unmatched. Germline loops: CDR1 LGHDT, CDR2 YNNKEL (reference sequence). The CDR3 length is 17 residues. CDR3 nucleotide sequence: TGTGCCAGCAGCCAAAGAAGGACTAGCGGGACCTACAATGAGCAGTTCTTC. Its translation: CASSQRRTSGTYNEQFF.

CDR3 bases: TGTGCCAGCAGTTTTTCGGGCAGCCTCTATGGCTACACCTTC. Its protein product is CASSFSGSLYGYTF. The J gene is TRBJ1-2, the V gene TRBV28, with D unclear. From germline, CDR1 is MDHEN and CDR2 SYDVKM. The CDR3 has 14 residues. Trimming left V 3 bases short and J 4 bases short, with 12 bases between.

V gene TRBV24-1 combines with J gene TRBJ2-1; the match to TRBD2 covers 9 bases. V was pared by 3 bases and J by 1 base, with 9 bases of the junction left unmatched. Germline lookup yields CDR1 KGHDR and CDR2 SFDVKD. The CDR3 consists of 18 residues. In DNA form, the CDR3 reads TGTGCCACCAGTGATCCCCGGGGGAGCGGGAGGTCCTACAATGAGCAGTTCTTC. Translation gives CATSDPRGSGRSYNEQFF.